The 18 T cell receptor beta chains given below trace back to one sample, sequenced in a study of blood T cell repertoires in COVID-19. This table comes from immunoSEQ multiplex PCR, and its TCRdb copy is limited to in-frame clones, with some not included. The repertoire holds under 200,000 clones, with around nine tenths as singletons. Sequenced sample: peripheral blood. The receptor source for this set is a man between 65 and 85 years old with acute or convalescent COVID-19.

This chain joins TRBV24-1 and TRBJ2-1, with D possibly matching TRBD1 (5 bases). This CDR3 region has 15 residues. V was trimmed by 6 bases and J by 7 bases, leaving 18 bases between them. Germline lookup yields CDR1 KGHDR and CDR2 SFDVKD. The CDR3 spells CATSSSIPGRNEQFF. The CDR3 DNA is TGTGCCACCAGTAGCTCGATTCCAGGGCGGAATGAGCAGTTCTTC.

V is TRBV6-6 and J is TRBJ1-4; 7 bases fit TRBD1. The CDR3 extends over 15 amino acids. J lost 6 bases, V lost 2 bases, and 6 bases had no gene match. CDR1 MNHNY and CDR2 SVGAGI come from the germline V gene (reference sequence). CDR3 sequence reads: CASSYGQGEYEKLFF. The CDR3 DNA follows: TGTGCCAGCAGTTACGGGCAGGGGGAATATGAAAAACTGTTTTTT.

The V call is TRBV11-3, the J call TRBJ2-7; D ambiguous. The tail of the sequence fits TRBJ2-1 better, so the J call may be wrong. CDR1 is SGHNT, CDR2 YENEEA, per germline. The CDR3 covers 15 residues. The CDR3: CASSPNLATYNEQFF. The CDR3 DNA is TGTGCCAGCAGCCCGAATTTAGCCACCTACAATGAGCAGTTCTTC.

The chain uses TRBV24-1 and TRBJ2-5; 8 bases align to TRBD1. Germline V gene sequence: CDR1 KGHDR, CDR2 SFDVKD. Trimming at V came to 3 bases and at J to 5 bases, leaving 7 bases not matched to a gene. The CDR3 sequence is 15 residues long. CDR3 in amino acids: CATSDARGPGETQYF. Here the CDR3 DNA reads TGTGCCACCAGTGATGCCAGGGGGCCGGGGGAGACCCAGTACTTC.

The CDR3 nucleotides are TGTGCCAGCAGTCCGGGAACCTACGAGCAGTACTTC. Encoded protein: CASSPGTYEQYF. This chain joins TRBV28 and TRBJ2-7; a weak D match, TRBD2 (5 bases). The germline V gene has CDR1 MDHEN and CDR2 SYDVKM. The CDR3 is 12 residues long. The V end lost 5 bases, the J end lost 2 bases, and 7 bases lay between the germline ends.

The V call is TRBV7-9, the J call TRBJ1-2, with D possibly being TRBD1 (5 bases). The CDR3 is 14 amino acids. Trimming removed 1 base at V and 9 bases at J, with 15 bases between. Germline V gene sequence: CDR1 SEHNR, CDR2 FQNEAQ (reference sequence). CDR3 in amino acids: CASSLGDAGHSYTF. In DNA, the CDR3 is TGTGCCAGCAGCTTAGGCGACGCAGGGCATAGCTACACCTTC.

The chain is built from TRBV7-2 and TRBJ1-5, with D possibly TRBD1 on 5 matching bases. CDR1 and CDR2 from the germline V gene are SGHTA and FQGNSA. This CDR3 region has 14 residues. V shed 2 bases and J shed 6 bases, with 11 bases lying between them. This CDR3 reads CASSLQGNSQPQHF. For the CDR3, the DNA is TGTGCCAGCAGCTTACAGGGAAACAGTCAGCCCCAGCATTTT.

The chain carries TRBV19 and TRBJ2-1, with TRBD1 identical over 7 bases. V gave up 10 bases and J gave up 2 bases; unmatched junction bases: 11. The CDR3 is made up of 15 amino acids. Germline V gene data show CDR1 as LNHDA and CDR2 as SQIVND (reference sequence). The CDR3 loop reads CATKTGAAPYNEQFF. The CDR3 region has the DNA TGTGCCACAAAAACAGGGGCTGCCCCCTACAATGAGCAGTTCTTC.

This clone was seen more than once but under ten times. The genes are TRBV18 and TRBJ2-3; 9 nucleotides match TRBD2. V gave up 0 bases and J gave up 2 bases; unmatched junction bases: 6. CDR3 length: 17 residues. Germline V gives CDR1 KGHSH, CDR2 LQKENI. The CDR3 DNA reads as TGTGCCAGCTCACCACCGTCGCTAGCGGGACCCACAGATACGCAGTATTTT. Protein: CASSPPSLAGPTDTQYF.

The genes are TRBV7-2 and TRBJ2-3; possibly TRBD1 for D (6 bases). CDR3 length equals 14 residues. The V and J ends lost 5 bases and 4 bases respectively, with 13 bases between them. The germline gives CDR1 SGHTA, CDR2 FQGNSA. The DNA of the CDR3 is TGTGCCAGCAGCCCTTACAGGGAATCAGATACGCAGTATTTT. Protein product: CASSPYRESDTQYF.

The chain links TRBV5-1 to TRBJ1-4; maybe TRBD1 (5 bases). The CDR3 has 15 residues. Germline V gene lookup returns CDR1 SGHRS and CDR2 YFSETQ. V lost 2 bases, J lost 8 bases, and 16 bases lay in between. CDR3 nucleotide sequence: TGCGCCAGCAGCTTCCAGGGATTAGTACGGGAAAAACTGTTTTTT. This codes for CASSFQGLVREKLFF.

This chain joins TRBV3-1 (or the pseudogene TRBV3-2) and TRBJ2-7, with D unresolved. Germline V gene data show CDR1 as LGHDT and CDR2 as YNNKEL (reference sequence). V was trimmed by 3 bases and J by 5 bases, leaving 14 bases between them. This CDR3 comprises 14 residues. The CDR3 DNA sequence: TGTGCCAGCAGCCAGCAGGTCCTTTCGGACGAGCAGTACTTC. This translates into CASSQQVLSDEQYF.

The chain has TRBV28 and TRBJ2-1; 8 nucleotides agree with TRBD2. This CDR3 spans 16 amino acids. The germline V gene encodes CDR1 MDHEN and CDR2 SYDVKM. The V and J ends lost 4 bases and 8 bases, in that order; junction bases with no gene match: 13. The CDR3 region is CASSSQGGGRSDEQFF. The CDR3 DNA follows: TGTGCCAGCAGTTCCCAAGGCGGGGGGCGCTCGGATGAGCAGTTCTTC. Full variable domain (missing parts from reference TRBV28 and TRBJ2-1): DVKVTQSSRYLVKRTGEKVFLECVQDMDHENMFWYRQDPGLGLRLIYFSYDVKMKEKGDIPEGYSVSREKKERFSLILESASTNQTSMYLCASSSQGGGRSDEQFFGPGTRLTVL.

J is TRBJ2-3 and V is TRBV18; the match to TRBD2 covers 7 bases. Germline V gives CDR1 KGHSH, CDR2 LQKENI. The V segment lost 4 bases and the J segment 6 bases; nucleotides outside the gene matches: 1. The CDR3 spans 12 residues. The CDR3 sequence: CASSLGGDTQYF. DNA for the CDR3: TGTGCCAGCTCACTCGGGGGGGATACGCAGTATTTT.

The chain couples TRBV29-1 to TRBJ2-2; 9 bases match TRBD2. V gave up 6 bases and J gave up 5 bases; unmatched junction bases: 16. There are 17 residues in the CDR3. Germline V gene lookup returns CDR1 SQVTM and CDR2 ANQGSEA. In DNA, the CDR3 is TGCAGCGTACAGACTAGCGGCAATAGCGAAGGTACCGGGGAGCTGTTTTTT. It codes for CSVQTSGNSEGTGELFF.

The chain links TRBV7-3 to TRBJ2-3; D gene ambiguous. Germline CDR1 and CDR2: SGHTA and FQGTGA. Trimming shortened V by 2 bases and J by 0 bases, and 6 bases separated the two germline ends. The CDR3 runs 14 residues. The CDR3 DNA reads TGTGCCAGCAGCTTAGATGGCAGCACAGATACGCAGTATTTT. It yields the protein CASSLDGSTDTQYF.

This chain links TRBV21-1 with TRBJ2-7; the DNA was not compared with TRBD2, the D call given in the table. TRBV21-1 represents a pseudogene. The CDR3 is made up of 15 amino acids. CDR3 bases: TGTGCCAGCACCCGATCTAACCTGAGCTCCTACGAGCAGTACTTC. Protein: CASTRSNLSSYEQYF.

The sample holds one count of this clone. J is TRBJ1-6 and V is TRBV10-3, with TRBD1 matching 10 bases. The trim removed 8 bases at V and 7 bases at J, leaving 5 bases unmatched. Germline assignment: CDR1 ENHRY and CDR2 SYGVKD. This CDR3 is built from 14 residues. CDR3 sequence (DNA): TGTGCCATCGGAGGGACAGGGGAAAATTCACCCCTCCACTTT. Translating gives CAIGGTGENSPLHF.